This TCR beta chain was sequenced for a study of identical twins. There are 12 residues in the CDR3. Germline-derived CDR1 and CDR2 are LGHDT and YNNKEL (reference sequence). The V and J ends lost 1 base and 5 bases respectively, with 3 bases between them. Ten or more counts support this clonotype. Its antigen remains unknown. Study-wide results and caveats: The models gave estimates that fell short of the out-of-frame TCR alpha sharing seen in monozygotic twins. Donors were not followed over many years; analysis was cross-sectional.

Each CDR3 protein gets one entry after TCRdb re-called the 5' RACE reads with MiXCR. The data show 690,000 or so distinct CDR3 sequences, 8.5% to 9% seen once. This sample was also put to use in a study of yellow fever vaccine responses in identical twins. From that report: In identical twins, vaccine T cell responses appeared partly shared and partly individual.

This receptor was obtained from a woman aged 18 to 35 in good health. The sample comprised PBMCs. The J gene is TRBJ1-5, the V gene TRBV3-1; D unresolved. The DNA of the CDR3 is TGTGCCAGCAGCCAAGGGGATCAGCCCCAGCATTTT. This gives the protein CASSQGDQPQHF. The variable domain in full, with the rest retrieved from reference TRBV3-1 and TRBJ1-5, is DTAVSQTPKYLVTQMGNDKSIKCEQNLGHDTMYWYKQDSKKFLKIMFSYNNKELIINETVPNRFSPKSPDKAHLNLHINSLELGDSAVYFCASSQGDQPQHFGDGTRLSIL.